This TCR beta chain was documented in a study of OX40 agonist ivuxolimab in advanced cancers. Study-wide context: Patients were infused with ivuxolimab every 2 weeks at 0.01 to 10 mg/kg. Two patients with cutaneous melanoma and one with hepatocellular carcinoma, three in total, showed partial responses.

Trimming cost V 6 bases and J 6 bases, with 13 bases left between them. Germline V gives CDR1 MGHDK, CDR2 SYGVNS. This CDR3 has 13 residues. Clones were sequenced by immunoSEQ multiplex PCR, and TCRdb holds only the in-frame ones, with some missing. The table has roughly 90,000 clones, 70% to 90% seen once. The cohort excluded patients with autoimmune disease history or systemic immunosuppression. Baseline was the first blood sampling point, followed by cycle 4 day 1 and cycle 7 day 1. The sample here was CD4+ or CD8+ T cells sorted from blood, taken in a trial of the OX40 agonist ivuxolimab. This chain joins TRBV25-1 and TRBJ2-3, with D perhaps TRBD2 (6 bases). The clonotype comes from an adult with an advanced solid tumor such as melanoma, head and neck, liver or kidney cancer. In DNA form, the CDR3 reads TGTGCCAGCAGGGGTGGAGGGTGGGATACGCAGTATTTT. This gives the protein CASRGGGWDTQYF.